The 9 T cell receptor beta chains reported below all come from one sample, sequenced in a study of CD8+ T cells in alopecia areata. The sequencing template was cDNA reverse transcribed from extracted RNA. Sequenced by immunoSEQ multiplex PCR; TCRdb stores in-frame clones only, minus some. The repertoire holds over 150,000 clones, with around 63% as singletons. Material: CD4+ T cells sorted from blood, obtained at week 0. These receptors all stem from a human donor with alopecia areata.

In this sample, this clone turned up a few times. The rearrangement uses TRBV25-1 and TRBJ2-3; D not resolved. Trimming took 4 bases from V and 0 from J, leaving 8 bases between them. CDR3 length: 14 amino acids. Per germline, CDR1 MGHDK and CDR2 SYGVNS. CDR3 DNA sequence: TGTGCCAGCAGTGTCCCGGGTAGCACAGATACGCAGTATTTT. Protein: CASSVPGSTDTQYF.

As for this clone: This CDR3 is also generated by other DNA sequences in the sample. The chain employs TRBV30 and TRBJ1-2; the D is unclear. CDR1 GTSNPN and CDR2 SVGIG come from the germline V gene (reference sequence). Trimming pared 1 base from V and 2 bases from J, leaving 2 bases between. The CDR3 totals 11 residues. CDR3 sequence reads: CAWSGNYGYTF. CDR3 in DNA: TGTGCCTGGAGTGGGAACTATGGCTACACCTTC. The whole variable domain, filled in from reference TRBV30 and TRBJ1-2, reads SQTIHQWPATLVQPVGSPLSLECTVEGTSNPNLYWYRQAAGRGLQLLFYSVGIGQISSEVPQNLSASRPQDRQFILSSKKLLLSDSGFYLCAWSGNYGYTFGSGTRLTVV.

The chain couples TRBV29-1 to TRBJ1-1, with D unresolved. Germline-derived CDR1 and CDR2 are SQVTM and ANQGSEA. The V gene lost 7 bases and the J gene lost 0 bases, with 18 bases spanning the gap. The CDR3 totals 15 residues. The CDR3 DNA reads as TGCAGCGCCGAGGGAAAATCGGCTATGAACACTGAAGCTTTCTTT. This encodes CSAEGKSAMNTEAFF.

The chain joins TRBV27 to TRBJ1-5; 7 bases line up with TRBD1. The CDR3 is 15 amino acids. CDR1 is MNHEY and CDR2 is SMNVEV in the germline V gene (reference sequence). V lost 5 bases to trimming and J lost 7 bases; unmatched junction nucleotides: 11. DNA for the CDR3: TGTGCCAGCAGTCCCTCCCCGTCAGGGGGGCAGCCCCAGCATTTT. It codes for CASSPSPSGGQPQHF.

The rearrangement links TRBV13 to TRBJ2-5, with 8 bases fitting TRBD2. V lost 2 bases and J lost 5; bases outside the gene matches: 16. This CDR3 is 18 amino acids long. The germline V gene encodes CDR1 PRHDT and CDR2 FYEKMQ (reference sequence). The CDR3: CASSLTRATGTRHETQYF. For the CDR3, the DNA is TGTGCCAGCAGCTTAACAAGGGCTACCGGGACTAGGCACGAGACCCAGTACTTC.

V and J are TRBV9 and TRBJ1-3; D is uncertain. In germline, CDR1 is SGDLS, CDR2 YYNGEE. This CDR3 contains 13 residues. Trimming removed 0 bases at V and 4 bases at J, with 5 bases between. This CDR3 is CASSVAGGNTIYF. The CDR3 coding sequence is TGTGCCAGCAGCGTAGCTGGGGGAAACACCATATATTTT.

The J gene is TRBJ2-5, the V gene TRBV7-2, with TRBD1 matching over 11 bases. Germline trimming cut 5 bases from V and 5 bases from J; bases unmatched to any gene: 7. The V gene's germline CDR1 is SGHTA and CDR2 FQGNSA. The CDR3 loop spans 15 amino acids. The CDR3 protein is CASSPRDRGWETQYF. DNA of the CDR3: TGTGCCAGCAGCCCCCGGGACAGGGGGTGGGAGACCCAGTACTTC.

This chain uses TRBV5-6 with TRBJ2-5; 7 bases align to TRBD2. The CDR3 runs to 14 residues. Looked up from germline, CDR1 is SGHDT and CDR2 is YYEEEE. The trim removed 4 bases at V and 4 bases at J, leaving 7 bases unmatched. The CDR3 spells CASSHPRTRETQYF. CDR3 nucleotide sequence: TGTGCCAGCAGCCACCCCCGGACTAGAGAGACCCAGTACTTC.

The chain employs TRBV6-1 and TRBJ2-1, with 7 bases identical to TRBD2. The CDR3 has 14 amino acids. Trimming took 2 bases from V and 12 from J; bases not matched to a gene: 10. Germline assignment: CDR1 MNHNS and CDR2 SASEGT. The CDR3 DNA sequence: TGTGCCAGCAGTGAATCCCCTGCGGGGGTCAGGCAGTTCTTC. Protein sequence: CASSESPAGVRQFF.